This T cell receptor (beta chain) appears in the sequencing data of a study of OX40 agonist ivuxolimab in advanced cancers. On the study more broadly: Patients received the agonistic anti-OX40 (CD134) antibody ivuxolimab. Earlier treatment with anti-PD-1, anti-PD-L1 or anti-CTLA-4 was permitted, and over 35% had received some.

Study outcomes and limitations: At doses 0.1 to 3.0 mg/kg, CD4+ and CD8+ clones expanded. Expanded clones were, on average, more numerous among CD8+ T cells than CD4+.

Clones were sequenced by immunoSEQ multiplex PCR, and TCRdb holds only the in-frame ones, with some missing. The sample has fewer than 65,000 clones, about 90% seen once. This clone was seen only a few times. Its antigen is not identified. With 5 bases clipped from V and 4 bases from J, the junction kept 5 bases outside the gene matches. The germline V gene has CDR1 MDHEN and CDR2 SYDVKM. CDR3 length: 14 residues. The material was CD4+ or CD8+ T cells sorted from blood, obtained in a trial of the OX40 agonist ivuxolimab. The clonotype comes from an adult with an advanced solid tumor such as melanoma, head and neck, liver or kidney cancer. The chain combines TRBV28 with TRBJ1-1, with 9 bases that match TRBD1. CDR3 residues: CASSVRQGGTEAFF. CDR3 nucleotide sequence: TGTGCCAGCAGTGTCCGACAGGGGGGCACTGAAGCTTTCTTT.